Sequencing of this T cell receptor (beta chain) was carried out in a study of T cells in Graves' hyperthyroidism and ophthalmopathy. RNA transcripts were the template for amplifying TCR beta CDR3 regions. TCR CDR3 underwent first-round RT-PCR with the HTBI primer set. Via MiXCR, TCRdb re-called the multiplex PCR reads, giving one row per CDR3 protein. The profile shows approximately 300,000 distinct CDR3 sequences, 15% to 20% of them singletons. Points on this clonotype: No antigen is known for it.

Uncontrolled infection, other autoimmune disease, pregnancy or lactation barred patients from enrollment. The authors took PBMCs from 10 ml fresh peripheral blood. Study conclusions and caveats: Most expanded thyroid clonotypes above 0.001 also appeared in blood.

This TCR was sampled from a woman aged 55-70 years with Graves' ophthalmopathy. Input material: blood.

CDR3 amino acids: CASSQDQGVGEKLFF. CDR3 sequence (DNA): TGTGCCAGCAGCCAAGATCAGGGGGTAGGAGAAAAACTGTTTTTT. The chain carries TRBV4-2 and TRBJ1-4; 7 bases match TRBD1. Germline V lookup: CDR1 LGHNA, CDR2 YNFKEQ. Trimming cost V 0 bases and J 8 bases; bases outside gene matches: 6. The CDR3 consists of 15 residues.